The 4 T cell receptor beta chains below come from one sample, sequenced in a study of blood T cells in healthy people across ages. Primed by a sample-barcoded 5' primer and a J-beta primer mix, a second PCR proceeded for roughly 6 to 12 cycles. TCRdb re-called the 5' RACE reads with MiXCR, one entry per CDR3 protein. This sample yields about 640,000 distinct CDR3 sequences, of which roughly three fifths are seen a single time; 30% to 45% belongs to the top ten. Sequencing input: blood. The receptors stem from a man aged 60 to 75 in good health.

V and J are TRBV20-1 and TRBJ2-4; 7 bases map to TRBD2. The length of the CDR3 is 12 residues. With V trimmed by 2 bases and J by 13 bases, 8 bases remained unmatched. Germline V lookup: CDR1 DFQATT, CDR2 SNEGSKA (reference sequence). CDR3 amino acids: CSARRSGREQYF. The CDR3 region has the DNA TGCAGTGCTAGAAGGTCGGGGCGGGAGCAGTACTTC.

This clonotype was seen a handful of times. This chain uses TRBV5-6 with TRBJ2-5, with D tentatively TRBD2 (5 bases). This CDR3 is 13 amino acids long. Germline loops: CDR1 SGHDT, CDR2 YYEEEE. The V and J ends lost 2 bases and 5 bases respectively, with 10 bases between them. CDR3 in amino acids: CASSFPGIETQYF. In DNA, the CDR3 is TGTGCCAGCAGCTTTCCCGGGATTGAGACCCAGTACTTC.

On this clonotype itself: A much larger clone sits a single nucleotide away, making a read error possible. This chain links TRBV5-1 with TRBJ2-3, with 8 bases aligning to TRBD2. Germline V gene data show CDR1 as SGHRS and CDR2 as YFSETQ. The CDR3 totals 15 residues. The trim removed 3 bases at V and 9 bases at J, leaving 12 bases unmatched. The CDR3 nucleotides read TGCGCCAGCAGCTGGGACGGGGGGGAGCTGAGAACGCAGTATTTT. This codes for CASSWDGGELRTQYF.

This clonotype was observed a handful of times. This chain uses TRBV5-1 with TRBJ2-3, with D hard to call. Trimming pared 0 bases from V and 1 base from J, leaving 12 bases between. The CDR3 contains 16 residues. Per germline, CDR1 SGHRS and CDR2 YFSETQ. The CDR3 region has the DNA TGCGCCAGCAGCTTGGTTAGCCCCCATGGCACAGATACGCAGTATTTT. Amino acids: CASSLVSPHGTDTQYF.